This TCR beta chain was obtained from a study of T cells in Graves' hyperthyroidism and ophthalmopathy. General study points: In the blood, most expanded thyroid clonotypes above 0.001 appeared as well. Through a model of 13 V-J features, ophthalmopathy was separated from stable hyperthyroidism.

In the case of this clonotype: What it binds is unknown.

Researchers amplified the TCR beta CDR3 regions from RNA transcripts. Carried out on the TCR CDR3, a first-round RT-PCR used the HTBI primer set. TCRdb reprocessed the multiplex PCR reads with MiXCR, giving one entry per CDR3 protein. The sample holds some 490,000 distinct CDR3 sequences; 15% to 20% are singletons and the top ten take about 31%. Germline-derived CDR1 and CDR2 are MNHEY and SMNVEV (reference sequence). This CDR3 has 13 amino acids. Trimming left V 1 base short and J 9 bases short, with 7 bases between. Subjects with ophthalmopathy showed a Clinical Activity Score no lower than 3, a NOSPECS grade no lower than 4, and a duration shorter than 3 months.

This receptor was taken from a woman in her twenties or thirties with Graves' ophthalmopathy. Source material: blood. This chain links TRBV27 with TRBJ1-6, with no clear D. CDR3 sequence (DNA): TGTGCCAGCAGTTTATATCGGGGTTCACCCCTCCACTTT. Encoded protein: CASSLYRGSPLHF.